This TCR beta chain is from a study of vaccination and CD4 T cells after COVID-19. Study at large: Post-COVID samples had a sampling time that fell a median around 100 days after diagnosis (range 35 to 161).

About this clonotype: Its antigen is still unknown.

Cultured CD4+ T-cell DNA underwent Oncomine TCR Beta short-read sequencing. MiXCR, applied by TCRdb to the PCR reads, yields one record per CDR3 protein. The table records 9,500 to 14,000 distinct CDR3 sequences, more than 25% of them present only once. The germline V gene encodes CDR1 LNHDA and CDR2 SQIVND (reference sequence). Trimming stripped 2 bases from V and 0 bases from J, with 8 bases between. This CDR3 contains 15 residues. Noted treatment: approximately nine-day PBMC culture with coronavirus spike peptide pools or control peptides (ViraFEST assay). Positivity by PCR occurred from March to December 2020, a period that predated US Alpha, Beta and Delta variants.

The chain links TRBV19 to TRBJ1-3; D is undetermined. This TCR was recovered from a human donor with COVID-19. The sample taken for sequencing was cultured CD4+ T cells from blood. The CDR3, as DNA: TGTGCCAGTAGTATATCGACGGCCTCTGGAAACACCATATATTTT. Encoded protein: CASSISTASGNTIYF.